This T cell receptor (beta chain) came from a study of cytomegalovirus exposure and HLA in healthy donors. Study overall: Counted in an early data release were roughly 87 million unique TCRs from HLA-typed donors. Study findings and constraints: Only CMV serostatus was available as immune exposure information. Sequencing depth roughly uniform across donors was assumed in presence/absence analyses. A later analysis linked a missense variant in DCLRE1C to the trimming of TCR beta V and J genes.

Primers included in the PCR were 60 Vbeta and 13 Jbeta primers. The protocol was immunoSEQ multiplex PCR, while the TCRdb copy is restricted to in-frame clones and leaves out a portion. The data contain 170,000 or so clones, 83% of them seen just once; the ten biggest clones take up 1.6%. Germline V gene sequence: CDR1 KGHSH, CDR2 LQKENI. The CDR3 totals 13 residues. V lost 4 bases, J lost 8 bases, and 14 bases lay in between. Notes on this clone: Antigen specificity is unknown.

Sequencing input: PBMCs. The J gene is TRBJ1-2, the V gene TRBV18; the D is unclear. The TCR originated in a man in his forties or fifties in good health and CMV-seronegative. The CDR3 region is CASSQRGLEGYTF. In DNA form, the CDR3 reads TGTGCCAGCTCACAACGAGGGTTAGAAGGCTACACCTTC.